Listed below are T cell receptor beta chains from one sample, sequenced in a study of brain T cells in children with intractable seizures. Using immunoSEQ multiplex PCR, the repertoire was profiled, and TCRdb retains in-frame clones only, with some absent. The table records 340,000 or so clones, about 94% of them present only once. Source: peripheral blood, taken approximately 5 months after surgery. These receptor sequences come from a boy under two years old with tuberous sclerosis and intractable seizures. Both conserved end residues are trimmed from each CDR3. Clone size appears in some rows only: once, few, many, or a class for an expanded clone.

clone size	V gene	CDR3 protein
-	TRBV5-1	ASSWRAANTEAF
few	TRBV6-5	ASSYLAGDGDIQY
few	TRBV29-1	SVEGRATGELF
-	TRBV11-2	ASSPRRAIYGYT
-	TRBV5-1	ASSSGQGAYEQF
-	TRBV6-2/TRBV6-3	ASSYLRAGAHPSYEQY
-	TRBV19	ASSTRTDYSNQPQH
-	TRBV27	ASKWGGSAYEQY
once	TRBV15	ATSSRIDRQNGYT
-	TRBV27	ASSYAGYDEQF
-	TRBV7-2	ASSLGVAGAGANVLT
once	TRBV24-1	ATSGRQGGNEQF
-	TRBV7-6	ASSLEGSGNTDTQY
once	TRBV7-9	ASSSRTGTGTYEQY
-	TRBV7-2	ASRNTDTQY
-	TRBV12-5	ASGEGGGGTEAF
-	TRBV7-9	ASSLVSGANVLT
-	TRBV5-1	ASSVDGNTEAF
once	TRBV7-9	ASSRLDGTGGLETQY
few	TRBV4-2	ASSHPHRGEPEAF
-	TRBV13	ASSSPGQGGYGYT
-	TRBV27	ASSFLGASYEQY
-	TRBV12-3/TRBV12-4	ASSSSSGEQY
-	TRBV24-1	ATSDRGLIGGTQY
-	TRBV7-7	ASSLLGQGADEQF
-	TRBV4-1	ASSQEGSSTEAF
-	TRBV4-1	ASSAGTNEQY
-	TRBV19	ASSIDPGIGDHEPQH
-	TRBV5-1	ASSPGENRAGTEAF
-	TRBV6-4	ASRASGNNEQF
-	TRBV20-1	SAREQETQY
-	TRBV3-1/TRBV3-2	ASSHVGTGGVGYGYT
-	TRBV6-5	AAQAGNEAF
-	TRBV7-2	ASSLTGPGELF
few	TRBV2	ASSGPGINQPQH
-	TRBV7-6	ASSPTKTPLLYGYT
-	TRBV11-3	ASSLGQIATNEKLF
-	TRBV30	AWTEPLRYWVHTEAF
-	TRBV3-1/TRBV3-2	ASSQLPWYT
-	TRBV19	AFFLGGQLSGNTIY
-	TRBV6-1	ASSEWGTEAF
once	TRBV3-1/TRBV3-2	ASSQEVGVRSDTQY
-	TRBV12-3/TRBV12-4	ASSFVAGELF